The present entry profiles one TCR beta chain with its context. A read error may be the cause here, since a much bigger clone is one base away. CDR1 and CDR2 from the germline V gene are SEHNR and FQNEAQ (reference sequence). The CDR3 is made up of 16 amino acids. Via MiXCR, TCRdb re-called the multiplex PCR reads, giving one row per CDR3 protein. The table records about 22,000 distinct CDR3 sequences, around two thirds of them present only once. The data are from a study of breast tumors, draining lymph nodes, adjacent tissues. The specimen was tumor-adjacent breast tissue. The sequence derives from a female donor with breast cancer. Some clones in this sample may be carry-over from other donors' samples. The chain uses TRBV7-9 and TRBJ2-5; 8 bases line up with TRBD1. CDR3 bases: TGTGCCAGCAGTTTGCGACCCGGGACAGGAAAAGAGACCCGGTACTTC. Translation: CASSLRPGTGKETRYF.